Below, 17 T cell receptor beta chains from the same sample are listed, as sequenced in a study of blood T cell repertoires in COVID-19. Assay used: immunoSEQ multiplex PCR; TCRdb lists only in-frame clones, some missing. The sample gives tens of thousands of clones, approximately 83% of which show up once; around two thirds is in the top ten. The sequenced sample consisted of peripheral blood. These receptors originate from a man aged 65-85 years with acute or convalescent COVID-19.

The gene calls are TRBV5-4 and TRBJ1-1; possibly TRBD1 for D (5 bases). V was clipped by 2 bases and J by 0 bases, with 11 bases between them. The length of the CDR3 is 15 residues. From germline, CDR1 is SGHNT and CDR2 YYREEE (reference sequence). The CDR3 loop reads CASSFPDIMNTEAFF. The CDR3 DNA follows: TGTGCCAGCAGCTTCCCGGACATCATGAACACTGAAGCTTTCTTT. Variable domain in full (rest from reference TRBV5-4 and TRBJ1-1): ETGVTQSPTHLIKTRGQQVTLRCSSQSGHNTVSWYQQALGQGPQFIFQYYREEENGRGNFPPRFSGLQFPNYSSELNVNALELDDSALYLCASSFPDIMNTEAFFGQGTRLTVV.

This CDR3 is CATGQAETQYF. Written as DNA, the CDR3 is TGTGCCACCGGACAGGCCGAGACCCAGTACTTC. The chain couples TRBV24-1 to TRBJ2-5; 7 nucleotides align to TRBD1. This CDR3 contains 11 residues. The V and J ends lost 9 bases and 5 bases, in that order; junction bases with no gene match: 2. Germline V gives CDR1 KGHDR, CDR2 SFDVKD.

The chain employs TRBV6-1 and TRBJ1-1; D is undetermined. This CDR3 has 12 amino acids. V was cut by 6 bases and J by 0 bases, with 5 bases left in between. Germline loops: CDR1 MNHNS, CDR2 SASEGT. The CDR3 region is CASRRMNTEAFF. CDR3 in DNA: TGTGCCAGCAGGCGTATGAACACTGAAGCTTTCTTT.

This chain joins TRBV4-2 and TRBJ1-5; D uncertain. Deletions cut 1 base from V and 1 base from J, with 14 bases between. Germline V gene sequence: CDR1 LGHNA, CDR2 YNFKEQ. The CDR3 is 17 residues long. CDR3 loop: CASSQGLGRASNQPQHF. CDR3 in DNA: TGTGCCAGCAGCCAAGGACTGGGGAGGGCAAGCAATCAGCCCCAGCATTTT.

The chain carries TRBV28 and TRBJ2-1; D not resolved. The germline V and J ends were trimmed by 3 bases and 15 bases, with 18 bases remaining between them. Germline CDR1 and CDR2: MDHEN and SYDVKM. This CDR3 is built from 13 residues. CDR3: CASSFTYRQLLFF. CDR3 nucleotides: TGTGCCAGCAGTTTTACCTACCGACAATTGCTGTTCTTC.

The chain couples TRBV11-1 to TRBJ1-6; 7 bases are shared with TRBD1. V shed 4 bases, J shed 9 bases, and the junction held 3 bases outside the gene matches. Germline V gene data show CDR1 as SGHAT and CDR2 as FQDESV (reference sequence). The CDR3 is 13 amino acids. This CDR3 is CASSSQGVSPLHF. In DNA form, the CDR3 reads TGTGCCAGCAGCTCCCAGGGGGTTTCACCCCTCCACTTT.

The chain joins TRBV27 to TRBJ2-1; TRBD2 matches 8 bases. The CDR3 extends over 14 amino acids. Germline V gives CDR1 MNHEY, CDR2 SMNVEV (reference sequence). After removal of 6 bases from V and 7 bases from J, the junction contained 8 bases not matched to a gene. The CDR3 bases are TGTGCCAGCAGGAATGCGGGAGGCGGGAATGAGCAGTTCTTC. Residues: CASRNAGGGNEQFF.

This clone was recorded once. The V gene is TRBV6-5, the J gene TRBJ1-1, with TRBD1 matching 10 bases. Germline lookup yields CDR1 MNHEY and CDR2 SVGAGI. This CDR3 spans 15 amino acids. V lost 10 bases to trimming and J lost 4 bases; unmatched junction nucleotides: 12. DNA for the CDR3: TGTGCCACCTCGACTCAGGGACAGGGGTCCACTGAAGCTTTCTTT. Its protein is CATSTQGQGSTEAFF.

The chain joins TRBV28 to TRBJ2-5; 12 bases are a match to TRBD2. Germline lookup yields CDR1 MDHEN and CDR2 SYDVKM. Trimming at V came to 10 bases and at J to 4 bases, leaving 7 bases not matched to a gene. This CDR3 is built from 14 residues. The CDR3 DNA is TGTGCCACCCAGAGGGGACTAGCGGGAGAGACCCAGTACTTC. It encodes CATQRGLAGETQYF.

The chain joins TRBV6-2 or TRBV6-3 to TRBJ2-3; 7 bases agree with TRBD2. V gave up 6 bases and J gave up 6 bases; unmatched junction bases: 12. The CDR3 runs 15 residues. Per the germline V gene, CDR1 is MNHEY and CDR2 is SVGEGT. CDR3 coding DNA: TGTGCCAGCAGCCCTCAGCGGGGCGGGCCGGATACGCAGTATTTT. Its translation: CASSPQRGGPDTQYF.

This sequence joins TRBV6-5 and TRBJ2-5, with TRBD1 matching over 7 bases. Germline CDR1 and CDR2: MNHEY and SVGAGI. There are 14 residues in the CDR3. V trimming: 6 bases; J trimming: 5 bases; junction bases outside the gene matches: 9. The CDR3 protein is CASRPNRGGETQYF. The CDR3 bases are TGTGCCAGCAGACCCAACAGGGGTGGTGAGACCCAGTACTTC.

The V and J genes are TRBV4-3 and TRBJ1-1; unclear D gene. Germline loops: CDR1 LGHNA, CDR2 YSLEER. V was clipped by 1 base and J by 5 bases, with 8 bases between them. The CDR3 length is 13 residues. The CDR3 DNA follows: TGCGCCAGCAGCCAAGGCAGCGGGACTGAAGCTTTCTTT. As protein: CASSQGSGTEAFF.

V usage is TRBV3-1 (or the pseudogene TRBV3-2) and J usage is TRBJ2-6; D gene ambiguous. This CDR3 contains 15 residues. Germline CDR1 reads LGHDT; CDR2 reads YNNKEL (reference sequence). V lost 4 bases and J 0 bases, leaving 7 bases between the germline ends. The CDR3 is CASSLESSGANVLTF. CDR3 coding DNA: TGTGCCAGCAGCCTAGAGAGCTCTGGGGCCAACGTCCTGACTTTC.

The chain joins TRBV9 to TRBJ2-3; 9 bases align to TRBD2. The germline V gene encodes CDR1 SGDLS and CDR2 YYNGEE. The junction had 10 bases not matched to a gene; V was cut back by 5 bases and J by 6 bases. This CDR3 has 15 residues. CDR3 sequence (DNA): TGTGCCAGCAGTGTAATAGCGGGAGAGGGGGATACGCAGTATTTT. It codes for CASSVIAGEGDTQYF.

The CDR3 spells CASSFNGEGTHLDATNEKLFF. The DNA of the CDR3 is TGTGCCAGCAGTTTCAACGGTGAAGGGACTCACCTCGATGCAACTAATGAAAAACTGTTTTTT. The chain carries TRBV27 and TRBJ1-4; TRBD1 is a possible D gene (5 bases). This CDR3 is 21 amino acids long. The V gene's germline CDR1 is MNHEY and CDR2 SMNVEV (reference sequence). Trimming stripped 3 bases from V and 0 bases from J, with 26 bases between.

The J gene is TRBJ1-2, the V gene TRBV6-5, with D possibly TRBD1 on 6 matching bases. CDR1 MNHEY and CDR2 SVGAGI come from the germline V gene. The V and J ends lost 0 bases and 12 bases respectively, with 17 bases between them. The CDR3 sequence is 14 residues long. CDR3: CASSYSRTAHGHTF. In DNA form, the CDR3 reads TGTGCCAGCAGTTACTCCCGGACAGCGCACGGCCACACCTTC.

This clone was picked up a small number of times. The chain joins TRBV15 to TRBJ2-2, with unresolved D. The CDR3 has 13 amino acids. The germline gives CDR1 LNHNV, CDR2 YYDKDF (reference sequence). Trimming took off 5 bases at V and 7 bases at J, with 11 bases between the two ends. The CDR3 is CATSPRLGGELFF. Written as DNA, the CDR3 is TGTGCCACCAGCCCTAGACTGGGCGGGGAGCTGTTTTTT.